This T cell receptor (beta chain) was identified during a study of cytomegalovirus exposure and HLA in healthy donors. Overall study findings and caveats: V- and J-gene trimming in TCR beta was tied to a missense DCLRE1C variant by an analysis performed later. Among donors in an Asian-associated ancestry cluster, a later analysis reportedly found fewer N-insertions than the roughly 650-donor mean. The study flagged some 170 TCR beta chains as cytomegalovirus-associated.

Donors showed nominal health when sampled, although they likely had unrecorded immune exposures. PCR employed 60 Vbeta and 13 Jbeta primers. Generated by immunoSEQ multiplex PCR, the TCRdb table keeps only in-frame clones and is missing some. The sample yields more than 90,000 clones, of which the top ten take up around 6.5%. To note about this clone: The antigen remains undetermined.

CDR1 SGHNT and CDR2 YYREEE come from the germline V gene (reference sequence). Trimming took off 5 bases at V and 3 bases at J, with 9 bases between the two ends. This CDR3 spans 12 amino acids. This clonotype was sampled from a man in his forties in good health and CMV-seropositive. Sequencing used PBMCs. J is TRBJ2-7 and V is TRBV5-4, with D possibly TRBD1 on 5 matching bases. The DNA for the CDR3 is TGTGCCAGCAGTGAAGGGGTCTACGAGCAGTACTTC. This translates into CASSEGVYEQYF.